The 20 T cell receptor beta chains in this list originate from one sample, sequenced in a study of cytomegalovirus exposure and HLA in healthy donors. PCR employed 60 Vbeta and 13 Jbeta primers. Profiling relied on immunoSEQ multiplex PCR, and the TCRdb table lists in-frame clones only, not all of them. The sample is made up of 45,000 to 50,000 clones, and the top ten hold less than 20% of it. Input material: PBMCs. The receptors come from a male donor in good health and CMV-seronegative.

The chain joins TRBV7-6 to TRBJ1-5; 8 positions agree with TRBD1. Looked up from germline, CDR1 is SGHVS and CDR2 is FNYEAQ. The CDR3 has 15 residues. Trimming cost V 5 bases and J 3 bases; bases outside gene matches: 6. CDR3 bases: TGTGCCAGCAGCGAGGACAGGGTCCTCAATCAGCCCCAGCATTTT. Amino acid sequence: CASSEDRVLNQPQHF.

On this clone itself: The junction does not match germline at one end; this may be a read error. This chain connects TRBV11-2 to TRBJ2-7; TRBD2 might be the D (7 bases). The CDR3 consists of 12 residues. Germline V gives CDR1 SGHAT, CDR2 FQNNGV. In nucleotides, the CDR3 is TGTGCCAGCAGCTTCGGGGGGCCAGAACAGTTATTC. This sequence encodes CASSFGGPEQLF.

This chain uses TRBV5-1 with TRBJ1-1; D perhaps matches TRBD1 (5 bases). V lost 3 bases and J 1 base, leaving 10 bases between the germline ends. The CDR3 loop spans 14 amino acids. Germline assignment: CDR1 SGHRS and CDR2 YFSETQ. CDR3 sequence (DNA): TGCGCCAGCAGCTCCGGGGGTCGGAACACTGAAGCTTTCTTT. As protein: CASSSGGRNTEAFF. Filled out from reference TRBV5-1 and TRBJ1-1, the complete variable domain reads KAGVTQTPRYLIKTRGQQVTLSCSPISGHRSVSWYQQTPGQGLQFLFEYFSETQRNKGNFPGRFSGRQFSNSRSEMNVSTLELGDSALYLCASSSGGRNTEAFFGQGTRLTVV.

The chain couples TRBV15 to TRBJ1-5; 10 nucleotides match TRBD1. Trimming at V came to 4 bases and at J to 6 bases, leaving 6 bases not matched to a gene. Germline V CDR1 and CDR2: LNHNV, YYDKDF (reference sequence). This CDR3 is built from 15 residues. CDR3 in DNA: TGTGCCACCAGCATCGACAGGGGGCAGGGTCAGCCCCAGCATTTT. Its protein product is CATSIDRGQGQPQHF.

J is TRBJ2-7 and V is TRBV6-1; D possibly corresponds to TRBD1 (6 bases). Germline V gene lookup returns CDR1 MNHNS and CDR2 SASEGT. The CDR3 covers 11 residues. With 7 bases removed from V and 6 bases from J, the gap between germline ends came to 10 bases. As DNA, the CDR3 is TGTGCCAGCAAACAGGGCCTCGAGCAGTACTTC. The encoded protein is CASKQGLEQYF.

This chain uses TRBV9 with TRBJ2-7; 12 bases line up with TRBD2. Germline CDR1 reads SGDLS; CDR2 reads YYNGEE. CDR3 length equals 16 residues. With 0 bases clipped from V and 2 bases from J, the junction kept 3 bases outside the gene matches. CDR3 protein: CASSVGTSGDPYEQYF. The CDR3 coding sequence is TGTGCCAGCAGCGTAGGGACTAGCGGGGACCCCTACGAGCAGTACTTC.

This chain connects TRBV6-5 to TRBJ1-4; 7 bases line up with TRBD1. The V and J ends lost 5 bases and 7 bases, in that order; junction bases with no gene match: 10. The CDR3 covers 15 residues. Looked up from germline, CDR1 is MNHEY and CDR2 is SVGAGI. The CDR3 sequence: CASSTTGEIGEKLFF. The DNA of the CDR3 is TGTGCCAGCAGTACCACAGGGGAGATTGGTGAAAAACTGTTTTTT.

The genes are TRBV19 and TRBJ1-1; perhaps TRBD1 as D (5 bases). CDR3 length: 10 residues. The V end was cut by 8 bases, the J end by 11 bases, with 12 bases between. Germline CDR1 is LNHDA and CDR2 is SQIVND (reference sequence). In DNA, the CDR3 is TGTGCCAGTTCAGGGTCGGGCGCTTTCTTT. This gives the protein CASSGSGAFF.

This chain connects TRBV27 to TRBJ1-1; 10 positions match TRBD1. Looked up from germline, CDR1 is MNHEY and CDR2 is SMNVEV (reference sequence). The V gene end was trimmed by 6 bases and the J gene end by 1 base; junction bases not matched to a gene: 8. The CDR3 runs to 16 residues. The CDR3 DNA reads as TGTGCCAGCAGGGTCGGGACAGGGGACTCGAACACTGAAGCTTTCTTT. As protein: CASRVGTGDSNTEAFF.

The chain uses TRBV4-2 and TRBJ2-7; 9 bases line up with TRBD2. The length of the CDR3 is 15 residues. CDR1 LGHNA and CDR2 YNFKEQ come from the germline V gene. The trim removed 0 bases at V and 2 bases at J, leaving 2 bases unmatched. CDR3 residues: CASSQDRGGAYEQYF. CDR3 bases: TGTGCCAGCAGCCAAGATCGCGGGGGGGCCTACGAGCAGTACTTC.

J is TRBJ2-5 and V is TRBV5-1; 9 nucleotides agree with TRBD1. V lost 4 bases, J lost 5 bases, and 6 bases stayed unmatched. This CDR3 is built from 14 residues. Per the germline V gene, CDR1 is SGHRS and CDR2 is YFSETQ. Here the CDR3 DNA reads TGCGCCAGCAGCCCACATGACAGGGGGGAGACCCAGTACTTC. Amino acid sequence: CASSPHDRGETQYF. Full variable domain (missing parts from reference TRBV5-1 and TRBJ2-5): KAGVTQTPRYLIKTRGQQVTLSCSPISGHRSVSWYQQTPGQGLQFLFEYFSETQRNKGNFPGRFSGRQFSNSRSEMNVSTLELGDSALYLCASSPHDRGETQYFGPGTRLLVL.

The chain employs TRBV15 and TRBJ2-3, with TRBD2 matching over 10 bases. The germline V gene encodes CDR1 LNHNV and CDR2 YYDKDF (reference sequence). The length of the CDR3 is 17 residues. The ends lost 5 bases at V and 1 base at J; junction bases unmatched: 9. This CDR3 reads CATSGILAGLGTDTQYF. CDR3 in DNA: TGTGCCACCAGCGGTATACTAGCGGGGTTAGGCACAGATACGCAGTATTTT. The entire variable domain, with the rest obtained from reference TRBV15 and TRBJ2-3, is as follows: DAMVIQNPRYQVTQFGKPVTLSCSQTLNHNVMYWYQQKSSQAPKLLFHYYDKDFNNEADTPDNFQSRRPNTSFCFLDIRSPGLGDTAMYLCATSGILAGLGTDTQYFGPGTRLTVL.

The chain joins TRBV13 to TRBJ1-4; tentatively, D is TRBD1 (6 bases). V lost 1 base and J 8 bases, leaving 11 bases between the germline ends. This CDR3 has 14 amino acids. The germline V gene encodes CDR1 PRHDT and CDR2 FYEKMQ (reference sequence). The CDR3 DNA reads as TGTGCCAGCAGCTTAGTTGGGACAATGGAAAAACTGTTTTTT. It codes for CASSLVGTMEKLFF. Drawing the rest from reference TRBV13 and TRBJ1-4, the complete variable domain is AAGVIQSPRHLIKEKRETATLKCYPIPRHDTVYWYQQGPGQDPQFLISFYEKMQSDKGSIPDRFSAQQFSDYHSELNMSSLELGDSALYFCASSLVGTMEKLFFGSGTQLSVL.

The chain employs TRBV7-9 and TRBJ1-1, with 8 bases identical to TRBD1. The CDR3 is made up of 15 amino acids. J gave up 4 bases and V 0 bases, and 4 bases lay outside the gene matches. Germline CDR1 reads SEHNR; CDR2 reads FQNEAQ (reference sequence). The CDR3 DNA sequence: TGTGCCAGCAGCTTAGCGGACAGGGTTGGCACTGAAGCTTTCTTT. It specifies CASSLADRVGTEAFF.

V is TRBV10-2 and J is TRBJ2-5; a weak D match, TRBD2 (6 bases). Germline CDR1 is WSHSY and CDR2 is SAAADI. The CDR3 has 17 amino acids. The V gene lost 0 bases and the J gene lost 5 bases, with 19 bases spanning the gap. The CDR3 DNA follows: TGCGCCAGCAGTGAGTCATCACGGGACTGGGACCTTGAGACCCAGTACTTC. As protein: CASSESSRDWDLETQYF.

V usage is TRBV29-1 and J usage is TRBJ1-2; 9 positions match TRBD1. Losses at the gene ends were 3 bases for V and 5 bases for J; bases not matched to a gene: 7. This CDR3 is built from 14 residues. The V gene's germline CDR1 is SQVTM and CDR2 ANQGSEA. This CDR3 is CSVEANGQGYGYTF. The CDR3 DNA reads TGCAGCGTTGAGGCAAACGGACAGGGGTATGGCTACACCTTC.

V gene TRBV6-1 combines with J gene TRBJ1-4; 9 nucleotides line up with TRBD1. The CDR3 extends over 15 amino acids. Germline V gene data show CDR1 as MNHNS and CDR2 as SASEGT. Trimming took 4 bases from V and 8 from J; bases not matched to a gene: 8. The DNA of the CDR3 is TGTGCCAGCAGTGTAACCGGGACAGGGAACGAAAAACTGTTTTTT. Translating it yields CASSVTGTGNEKLFF.

The chain is built from TRBV6-1 and TRBJ1-6; D perhaps matches TRBD1 (6 bases). Trimming took off 7 bases at V and 6 bases at J, with 13 bases between the two ends. CDR3 size: 14 residues. Germline assignment: CDR1 MNHNS and CDR2 SASEGT. Here the CDR3 reads CASKFRDINSPLHF. CDR3 nucleotides: TGTGCCAGCAAGTTTCGGGACATTAATTCACCCCTCCACTTT.

The chain recombines TRBV30 with TRBJ2-7; TRBD1 matches at 9 bases. Germline loops: CDR1 GTSNPN, CDR2 SVGIG (reference sequence). The CDR3 spans 14 residues. The V and J ends lost 3 bases and 5 bases, in that order; junction bases with no gene match: 8. Here the CDR3 DNA reads TGTGCCTGGAGCCCGGGACAGGGATTTAACGAGCAGTACTTC. This codes for CAWSPGQGFNEQYF.

The chain employs TRBV29-1 and TRBJ2-2; weak D call: TRBD2 (6 bases). From germline, CDR1 is SQVTM and CDR2 ANQGSEA. The CDR3 has 18 amino acids. Trimming stripped 1 base from V and 2 bases from J, with 20 bases between. DNA for the CDR3: TGCAGCGTTGAAGGCCCTAGGAGGGCGAGGGATAACACCGGGGAGCTGTTTTTT. Its translation is CSVEGPRRARDNTGELFF.